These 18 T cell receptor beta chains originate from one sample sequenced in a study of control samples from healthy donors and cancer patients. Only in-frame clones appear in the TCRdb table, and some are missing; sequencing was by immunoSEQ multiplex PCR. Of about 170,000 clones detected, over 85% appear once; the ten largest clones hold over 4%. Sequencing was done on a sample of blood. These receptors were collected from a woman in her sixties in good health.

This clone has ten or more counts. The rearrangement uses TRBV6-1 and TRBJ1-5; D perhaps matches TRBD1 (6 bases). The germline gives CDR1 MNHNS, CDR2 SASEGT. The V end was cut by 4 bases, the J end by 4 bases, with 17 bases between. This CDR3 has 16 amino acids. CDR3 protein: CASSASRGGENQPQHF. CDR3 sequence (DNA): TGTGCCAGCAGTGCAAGCAGGGGAGGGGAAAATCAGCCCCAGCATTTT.

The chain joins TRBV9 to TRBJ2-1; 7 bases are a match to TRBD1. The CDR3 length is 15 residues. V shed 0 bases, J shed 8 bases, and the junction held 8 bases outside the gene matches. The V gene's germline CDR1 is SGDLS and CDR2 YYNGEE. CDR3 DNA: TGTGCCAGCAGCGTAGAACAGGGGCTCATCTATGAGCAGTTCTTC. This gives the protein CASSVEQGLIYEQFF.

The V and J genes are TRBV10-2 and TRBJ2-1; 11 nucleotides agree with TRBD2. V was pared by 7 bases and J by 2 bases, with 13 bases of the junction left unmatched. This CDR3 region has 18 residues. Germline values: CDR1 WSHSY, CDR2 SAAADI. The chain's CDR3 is CASISGTSGIRPYNEQFF. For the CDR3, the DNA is TGCGCCAGCATCTCCGGGACTAGCGGAATCCGACCCTACAATGAGCAGTTCTTC.

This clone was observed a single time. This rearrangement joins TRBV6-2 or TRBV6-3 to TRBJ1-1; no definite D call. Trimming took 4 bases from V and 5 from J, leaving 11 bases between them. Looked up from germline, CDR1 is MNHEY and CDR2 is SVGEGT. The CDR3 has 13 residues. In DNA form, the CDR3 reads TGTGCCAGCAGTTTCACGATTAAGACTGAAGCTTTCTTT. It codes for CASSFTIKTEAFF.

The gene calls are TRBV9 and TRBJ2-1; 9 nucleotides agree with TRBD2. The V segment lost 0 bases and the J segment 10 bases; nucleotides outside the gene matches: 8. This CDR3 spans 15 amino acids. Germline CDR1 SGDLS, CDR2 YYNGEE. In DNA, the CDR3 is TGTGCCAGCAGCGTAGACAGCGGGGGGCCCTTAGAGCAGTTCTTC. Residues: CASSVDSGGPLEQFF.

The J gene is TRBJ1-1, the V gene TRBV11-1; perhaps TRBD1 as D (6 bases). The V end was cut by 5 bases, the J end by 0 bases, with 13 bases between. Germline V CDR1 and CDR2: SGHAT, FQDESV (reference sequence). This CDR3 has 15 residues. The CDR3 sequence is CASSKGTYMNTEAFF. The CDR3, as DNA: TGTGCCAGCAGCAAGGGGACATACATGAACACTGAAGCTTTCTTT.

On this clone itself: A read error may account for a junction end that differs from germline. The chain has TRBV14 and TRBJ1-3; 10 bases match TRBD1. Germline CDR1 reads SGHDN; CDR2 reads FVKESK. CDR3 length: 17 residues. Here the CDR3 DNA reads TGTGCCAGCAGTCAAGGACAGGGGGGGATCTCTGGAAACACCATATATTTT. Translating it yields CASSQGQGGISGNTIYF.

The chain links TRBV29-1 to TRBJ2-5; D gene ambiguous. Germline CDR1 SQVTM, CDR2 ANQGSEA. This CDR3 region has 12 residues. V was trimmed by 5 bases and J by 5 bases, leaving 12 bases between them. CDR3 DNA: TGCAGCGTTAGGCAAGTAGGGGAGACCCAGTACTTC. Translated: CSVRQVGETQYF.

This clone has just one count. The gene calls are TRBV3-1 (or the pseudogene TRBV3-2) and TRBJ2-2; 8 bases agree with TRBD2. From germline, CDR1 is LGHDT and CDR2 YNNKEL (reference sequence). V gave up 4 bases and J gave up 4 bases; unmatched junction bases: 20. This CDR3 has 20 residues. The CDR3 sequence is CASSPWLPSAGGSATGELFF. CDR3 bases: TGTGCCAGCAGCCCTTGGCTTCCAAGCGCGGGGGGATCGGCCACCGGGGAGCTGTTTTTT.

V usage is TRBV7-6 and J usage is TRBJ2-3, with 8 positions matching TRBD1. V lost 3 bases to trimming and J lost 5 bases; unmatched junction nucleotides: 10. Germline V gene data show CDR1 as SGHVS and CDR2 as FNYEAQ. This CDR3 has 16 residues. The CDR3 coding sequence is TGTGCCAGCAGCTTCTCTCAGGGGGCGTTTATAGATACGCAGTATTTT. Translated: CASSFSQGAFIDTQYF.

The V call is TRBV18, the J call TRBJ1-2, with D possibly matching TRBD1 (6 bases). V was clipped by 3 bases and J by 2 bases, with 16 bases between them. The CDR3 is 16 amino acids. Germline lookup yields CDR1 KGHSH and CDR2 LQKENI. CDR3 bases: TGTGCCAGCTCACCGATGTCGGGGCAGGGGAACTATGGCTACACCTTC. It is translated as CASSPMSGQGNYGYTF.

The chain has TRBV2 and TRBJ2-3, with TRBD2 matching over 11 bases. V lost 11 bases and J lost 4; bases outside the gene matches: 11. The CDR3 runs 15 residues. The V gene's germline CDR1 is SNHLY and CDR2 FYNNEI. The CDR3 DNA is TGTGCCGGGGTTGGGACTAGCGGTGTTCCAGATACGCAGTATTTT. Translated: CAGVGTSGVPDTQYF.

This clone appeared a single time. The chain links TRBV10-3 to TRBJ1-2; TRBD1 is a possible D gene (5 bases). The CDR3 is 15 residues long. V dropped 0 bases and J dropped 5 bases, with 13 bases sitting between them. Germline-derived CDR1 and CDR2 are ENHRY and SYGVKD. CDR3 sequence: CAISESTPGPYGYTF. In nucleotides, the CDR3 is TGTGCCATCAGTGAGTCGACCCCGGGACCTTATGGCTACACCTTC.

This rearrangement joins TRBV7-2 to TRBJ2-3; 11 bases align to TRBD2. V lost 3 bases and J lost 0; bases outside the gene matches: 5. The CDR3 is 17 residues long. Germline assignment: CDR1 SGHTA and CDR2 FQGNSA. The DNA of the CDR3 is TGTGCCAGCAGCTTTAGCGGGGGGGCTGTCAGCACAGATACGCAGTATTTT. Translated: CASSFSGGAVSTDTQYF. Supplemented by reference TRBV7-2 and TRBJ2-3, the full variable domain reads GAGVSQSPSNKVTEKGKDVELRCDPISGHTALYWYRQSLGQGLEFLIYFQGNSAPDKSGLPSDRFSAERTGGSVSTLTIQRTQQEDSAVYLCASSFSGGAVSTDTQYFGPGTRLTVL.

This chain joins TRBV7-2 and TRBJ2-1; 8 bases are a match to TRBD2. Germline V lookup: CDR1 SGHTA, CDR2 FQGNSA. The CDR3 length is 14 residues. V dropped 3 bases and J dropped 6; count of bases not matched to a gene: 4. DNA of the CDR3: TGTGCCAGCAGCTTCGGGGGGGCGAGCAATGAGCAGTTCTTC. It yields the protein CASSFGGASNEQFF.

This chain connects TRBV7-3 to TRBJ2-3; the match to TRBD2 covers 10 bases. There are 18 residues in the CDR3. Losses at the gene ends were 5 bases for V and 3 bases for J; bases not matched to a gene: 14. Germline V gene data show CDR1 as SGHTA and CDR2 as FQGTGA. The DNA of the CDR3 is TGTGCCAGCAGCCTATTCCCTCAAGCGGGGGGGCGGACAGATACGCAGTATTTT. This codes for CASSLFPQAGGRTDTQYF.

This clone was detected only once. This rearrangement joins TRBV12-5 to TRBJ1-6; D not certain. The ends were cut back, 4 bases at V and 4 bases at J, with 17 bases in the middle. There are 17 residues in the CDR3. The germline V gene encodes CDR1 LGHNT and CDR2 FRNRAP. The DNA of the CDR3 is TGTGCTAGTGGTTCGTTATATTTCGGGATTTATAATTCACCCCTCCACTTT. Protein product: CASGSLYFGIYNSPLHF.

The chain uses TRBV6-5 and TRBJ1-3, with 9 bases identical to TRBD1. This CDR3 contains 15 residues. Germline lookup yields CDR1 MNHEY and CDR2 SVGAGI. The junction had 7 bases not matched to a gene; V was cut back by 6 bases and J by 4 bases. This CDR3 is CASSRTGARGNTIYF. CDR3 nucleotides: TGTGCCAGCAGCCGGACAGGGGCTAGGGGAAACACCATATATTTT.